This passage covers 26 T cell receptor beta chains from one sample sequenced in a study of blood T cell repertoires in COVID-19. Clones were sequenced by immunoSEQ multiplex PCR, and TCRdb holds only the in-frame ones, with some missing. Found here are a few hundred thousand clones, under 90% of them singletons; the top ten hold around 3.2%. The sequenced sample was peripheral blood. The receptor source for this set is a woman younger than 35 with acute or convalescent COVID-19.

This chain connects TRBV18 to TRBJ1-1; D unresolved. Trimming cost V 3 bases and J 3 bases, with 8 bases left between them. This CDR3 has 13 residues. CDR1 and CDR2 from the germline V gene are KGHSH and LQKENI. The CDR3 loop is CASSPGVDTEAFF. CDR3 nucleotide sequence: TGTGCCAGCTCACCGGGAGTGGACACTGAAGCTTTCTTT. The full variable domain, rest sourced from reference TRBV18 and TRBJ1-1, is NAGVMQNPRHLVRRRGQEARLRCSPMKGHSHVYWYRQLPEEGLKFMVYLQKENIIDESGMPKERFSAEFPKEGPSILRIQQVVRGDSAAYFCASSPGVDTEAFFGQGTRLTVV.

The chain is built from TRBV23-1 and TRBJ2-7, with a possible D match to TRBD1 (6 bases). TRBV23-1 is an ORF; its function is uncertain. Trimming stripped 4 bases from V and 2 bases from J, with 18 bases between. The CDR3 has 16 residues. This CDR3 reads CASSLRIGQLTYEQYF. CDR3 DNA sequence: TGCGCCAGCAGTCTCCGAATTGGACAGCTGACCTACGAGCAGTACTTC.

This clone was seen ten or more times. V usage is TRBV28 and J usage is TRBJ1-6; D remains ambiguous. This CDR3 spans 15 amino acids. CDR1 and CDR2 (germline): MDHEN, SYDVKM. Trimming pared 3 bases from V and 7 bases from J, leaving 13 bases between. The DNA of the CDR3 is TGTGCCAGCAGTTTCCGACGGGGATACAATTCACCCCTCCACTTT. Amino acid sequence: CASSFRRGYNSPLHF.

V usage is TRBV21-1 and J usage is TRBJ2-2; whether TRBD2, the table's D call, matches the DNA was not checked. TRBV21-1 is a pseudogene locus. The CDR3 is 18 residues long. This chain's CDR3 is CASSKEEAGGLLTGELFF. In DNA form, the CDR3 reads TGTGCCAGCAGCAAAGAAGAGGCGGGAGGGTTACTCACCGGGGAGCTGTTTTTT.

J is TRBJ1-1 and V is TRBV5-4, with no clear D. Trimming cost V 3 bases and J 0 bases, with 9 bases left between them. The V gene's germline CDR1 is SGHNT and CDR2 YYREEE (reference sequence). CDR3 size: 14 residues. This CDR3 is CASSSPGVNTEAFF. The CDR3 nucleotides are TGTGCCAGCAGCTCCCCCGGGGTGAACACTGAAGCTTTCTTT.

The chain combines TRBV30 with TRBJ1-1; D gene ambiguous. V was cut by 1 base and J by 0 bases, with 6 bases left in between. The length of the CDR3 is 13 residues. Germline values: CDR1 GTSNPN, CDR2 SVGIG (reference sequence). The CDR3 nucleotides are TGTGCCTGGAGTGAGTACATGAACACTGAAGCTTTCTTT. It translates to CAWSEYMNTEAFF.

The chain carries TRBV5-1 and TRBJ1-3, with D maybe TRBD1 (5 bases). This CDR3 contains 14 residues. The germline gives CDR1 SGHRS, CDR2 YFSETQ. Trimming removed 4 bases at V and 3 bases at J, with 11 bases between. The CDR3 coding sequence is TGCGCCAGCAGCCTCTGGGGGGGTGGAAACACCATATATTTT. Its translation: CASSLWGGGNTIYF.

This clone was observed once. The J gene is TRBJ1-5, the V gene TRBV18, with 8 positions matching TRBD1. Germline V gives CDR1 KGHSH, CDR2 LQKENI. Trimming removed 6 bases from V and 7 bases from J; junction bases left unmatched: 5. The CDR3 consists of 13 residues. The CDR3 sequence is CASSAGQEQPQHF. Written as DNA, the CDR3 is TGTGCCAGCTCGGCGGGACAGGAACAGCCCCAGCATTTT.

This rearrangement joins TRBV19 to TRBJ1-1, with 8 bases matching TRBD1. The CDR3 consists of 13 residues. Germline V lookup: CDR1 LNHDA, CDR2 SQIVND (reference sequence). The trim removed 6 bases at V and 10 bases at J, leaving 10 bases unmatched. The DNA for the CDR3 is TGTGCCAGTAGCGGGCCGGACAGGGATCTAGCTTTCTTT. Encoded protein: CASSGPDRDLAFF.

This sequence joins TRBV4-2 and TRBJ1-4; 9 bases map to TRBD1. The germline CDR1 and CDR2 sequences are LGHNA and YNFKEQ. J lost 11 bases, V lost 0 bases, and 7 bases had no gene match. The length of the CDR3 is 15 residues. The CDR3 sequence: CASSQDTGGTGKLFF. CDR3 coding DNA: TGTGCCAGCAGCCAAGATACCGGGGGGACAGGGAAACTGTTTTTT.

V gene TRBV6-2 or TRBV6-3 combines with J gene TRBJ1-6; D remains unclear. V lost 2 bases and J lost 8, with 13 bases in between. The V gene's germline CDR1 is MNHEY and CDR2 SVGEGT. This CDR3 is 15 amino acids long. Here the CDR3 DNA reads TGTGCCAGCAGTTACAGATCGGGGTTTGATTCACCCCTCCACTTT. Translation gives CASSYRSGFDSPLHF.

The gene calls are TRBV11-2 and TRBJ2-7, with 8 positions matching TRBD1. The V gene end was trimmed by 6 bases and the J gene end by 6 bases; junction bases not matched to a gene: 10. This CDR3 spans 14 amino acids. The V gene's germline CDR1 is SGHAT and CDR2 FQNNGV. CDR3 sequence: CASSSGTGPLEQYF. As DNA, the CDR3 is TGTGCCAGCAGTTCCGGGACAGGCCCGCTCGAGCAGTACTTC.

Here the CDR3 reads CASSPTGTGVINYGYTF. CDR3 DNA sequence: TGTGCCAGCAGCCCTACCGGGACAGGGGTGATTAACTATGGCTACACCTTC. V usage is TRBV7-9 and J usage is TRBJ1-2; 10 bases map to TRBD1. J gave up 1 base and V 5 bases, and 10 bases lay outside the gene matches. The CDR3 has 17 amino acids. CDR1 and CDR2 from the germline V gene are SEHNR and FQNEAQ (reference sequence).

The chain carries TRBV7-2 and TRBJ1-5; D is possibly TRBD1 (6 bases). V dropped 1 base and J dropped 3 bases, with 10 bases sitting between them. Germline lookup yields CDR1 SGHTA and CDR2 FQGNSA. CDR3 length: 15 residues. CDR3 sequence (DNA): TGTGCCAGCAGCTTAGAGCCAGGGGTCAATCAGCCCCAGCATTTT. Encoded protein: CASSLEPGVNQPQHF.

In its sample, this clone was seen once. V is TRBV5-6 and J is TRBJ2-2; tentative D call: TRBD2 (6 bases). Per the germline V gene, CDR1 is SGHDT and CDR2 is YYEEEE. The ends were cut back, 4 bases at V and 3 bases at J, with 16 bases in the middle. The CDR3 runs 16 residues. Here the CDR3 reads CASSPPGVPDTGELFF. For the CDR3, the DNA is TGTGCCAGCAGCCCTCCGGGAGTTCCTGACACCGGGGAGCTGTTTTTT.

The V gene is TRBV14, the J gene TRBJ2-3; TRBD1 matches 7 bases. Germline V gene sequence: CDR1 SGHDN, CDR2 FVKESK. CDR3 size: 15 residues. V lost 1 base and J lost 4; bases outside the gene matches: 5. Written as DNA, the CDR3 is TGTGCCAGCAGCCAAGTGCGCCAGGGGGCAGATACGCAGTATTTT. It yields the protein CASSQVRQGADTQYF.

The chain recombines TRBV6-2 or TRBV6-3 with TRBJ2-1; D is perhaps TRBD2 (6 bases). The V end was cut by 0 bases, the J end by 9 bases, with 12 bases between. Germline assignment: CDR1 MNHEY and CDR2 SVGEGT. The CDR3 length is 14 residues. Written as DNA, the CDR3 is TGTGCCAGCAGTTACTCCGGGAGTGGGCGTGAGCAGTTCTTC. The encoded protein is CASSYSGSGREQFF.

In this sample, this clone turned up once. CDR3 region: CASSYRRLAVTDTQYF. The CDR3 region has the DNA TGTGCCAGCAGTTACAGAAGGTTAGCGGTCACAGATACGCAGTATTTT. V is TRBV6-5 and J is TRBJ2-3; tentative D call: TRBD2 (6 bases). CDR1 and CDR2 (germline): MNHEY, SVGAGI. CDR3 length: 16 amino acids. V was cut by 2 bases and J by 2 bases, with 14 bases left in between.

The chain employs TRBV7-2 and TRBJ2-1; the D is unclear. This CDR3 is built from 15 residues. V lost 4 bases, J lost 15 bases, and 25 bases lay in between. CDR1 and CDR2 from the germline V gene are SGHTA and FQGNSA. The CDR3 nucleotides are TGTGCCAGCAGCTACCCCCCCGAGTCCGTTTATCGGTGGTTCTTC. As protein: CASSYPPESVYRWFF.

V usage is TRBV2 and J usage is TRBJ1-1; D may be TRBD1 (6 bases). Per germline, CDR1 SNHLY and CDR2 FYNNEI. The CDR3 loop spans 14 amino acids. Deletions cut 0 bases from V and 4 bases from J, with 9 bases between. CDR3 in DNA: TGTGCCAGCAGTGAAGCGCACAGGGCCACTGAAGCTTTCTTT. It encodes CASSEAHRATEAFF.

This clone was recorded a few times. The chain is built from TRBV7-6 and TRBJ2-2; D uncertain. V dropped 5 bases and J dropped 0 bases, with 10 bases sitting between them. CDR1 is SGHVS, CDR2 FNYEAQ, per germline. This CDR3 spans 15 amino acids. The CDR3 nucleotides read TGTGCCAGCAGCCAGGTCCCCGCGAACACCGGGGAGCTGTTTTTT. It specifies CASSQVPANTGELFF. The complete variable domain, with remaining parts taken from reference TRBV7-6 and TRBJ2-2, reads GAGVSQSPRYKVTKRGQDVALRCDPISGHVSLYWYRQALGQGPEFLTYFNYEAQQDKSGLPNDRFSAERPEGSISTLTIQRTEQRDSAMYRCASSQVPANTGELFFGEGSRLTVL.

This chain uses TRBV7-6 with TRBJ1-4; perhaps TRBD1 as D (5 bases). CDR1 and CDR2 from the germline V gene are SGHVS and FNYEAQ. Trimming pared 5 bases from V and 7 bases from J, leaving 14 bases between. The CDR3 is 14 amino acids. The CDR3 nucleotides read TGTGCCAGCAGCCTACAGCGGGACGGTGAAAAACTGTTTTTT. Translation: CASSLQRDGEKLFF.

As for this clone: The junction departs from germline at one end; a sequencing error may be responsible. The chain joins TRBV28 to TRBJ1-2, with D unclear. The CDR3 is 12 residues long. The germline V gene encodes CDR1 MDHEN and CDR2 SYDVKM. CDR3 nucleotides: TGTGCCGGCAGTTTGATGAGTTATGGCTACACCTTC. Translating it yields CAGSLMSYGYTF.

The chain uses TRBV7-7 and TRBJ2-1, with D possibly being TRBD1 or TRBD2 (6 bases each). Germline V gene sequence: CDR1 SSHAT, CDR2 FNYEAQ (reference sequence). The CDR3 runs to 14 residues. CDR3 loop: CASGPGQSYNEQFF. The DNA for the CDR3 is TGTGCTAGCGGCCCCGGACAGTCCTACAATGAGCAGTTCTTC.

The rearrangement links TRBV6-5 to TRBJ1-2; possible D gene TRBD1, 5 bases. This CDR3 is built from 14 residues. V was shortened by 5 bases and J by 4 bases, with 14 bases between the two germline ends. CDR1 MNHEY and CDR2 SVGAGI come from the germline V gene. The CDR3 nucleotides are TGTGCCAGCAGTCCCAAGGAGGGGCCCTATGGCTACACCTTC. Protein: CASSPKEGPYGYTF.

The chain couples TRBV6-5 to TRBJ2-4, with TRBD1 matching over 7 bases. The ends lost 2 bases at V and 0 bases at J; junction bases unmatched: 1. Germline CDR1 reads MNHEY; CDR2 reads SVGAGI. This CDR3 contains 15 residues. The CDR3 nucleotides read TGTGCCAGCAGTTACGCAGGGGGAGCCAAAAACATTCAGTACTTC. Its translation: CASSYAGGAKNIQYF.